Presented here are 12 T cell receptor beta chains from one specimen sequenced in a study of response to subunit inactivated influenza vaccine. TCRdb redid the calling of the RT-PCR reads with MiXCR, one entry per CDR3 protein. The sample lists a few hundred thousand distinct CDR3 sequences, 14% occurring once. The sequenced sample was PBMCs from blood, obtained approximately 13 days after vaccination. These receptors came from a man aged 45-60 years who received an inactivated influenza vaccine.

This chain uses TRBV20-1 with TRBJ2-7; D tentatively reads TRBD1 or TRBD2 (5 bases each). This CDR3 spans 13 amino acids. The V end was cut by 5 bases, the J end by 4 bases, with 15 bases between. Germline V gene data show CDR1 as DFQATT and CDR2 as SNEGSKA (reference sequence). The CDR3 bases are TGCAGTGCTCGCCGGGACCTCAATTACGAGCAGTACTTC. Amino acid sequence: CSARRDLNYEQYF.

This rearrangement joins TRBV5-6 to TRBJ1-2; weak D call: TRBD1 (5 bases). Germline assignment: CDR1 SGHDT and CDR2 YYEEEE. Between the trimmed V and J ends, which lost 4 bases and 3 bases, there was a span of 13 bases. CDR3 size: 14 residues. In nucleotides, the CDR3 is TGTGCCAGCAGCATGGTGGGGCGGGACTATGGCTACACCTTC. This encodes CASSMVGRDYGYTF.

This clonotype was counted many times. The V and J genes are TRBV12-3 or TRBV12-4 and TRBJ1-5; D uncertain. The V end was cut by 2 bases, the J end by 0 bases, with 14 bases between. The CDR3 runs 17 residues. CDR3 sequence (DNA): TGTGCCAGCAGTTTAATGACGGGTTACCGTAGCAATCAGCCCCAGCATTTT. The encoded protein is CASSLMTGYRSNQPQHF.

V usage is TRBV20-1 and J usage is TRBJ2-3, with 9 bases fitting TRBD2. Germline V gene sequence: CDR1 DFQATT, CDR2 SNEGSKA (reference sequence). The V segment lost 6 bases and the J segment 4 bases; nucleotides outside the gene matches: 8. This CDR3 is built from 14 residues. The CDR3 loop is CSADSGRGSDTQYF. The CDR3 bases are TGCAGTGCCGATAGCGGGAGAGGGTCAGATACGCAGTATTTT.

This clonotype was observed a few times. The gene calls are TRBV19 and TRBJ2-3; D gene uncertain. V was shortened by 4 bases and J by 0 bases, with 14 bases between the two germline ends. The CDR3 has 16 residues. Germline assignment: CDR1 LNHDA and CDR2 SQIVND (reference sequence). The CDR3 coding sequence is TGTGCCAGTAGTACCCCTCTGGCGTCAAGCACAGATACGCAGTATTTT. Its translation: CASSTPLASSTDTQYF.

This clonotype was counted only a few times. The chain links TRBV4-3 to TRBJ1-2; D not resolved. This CDR3 region has 17 residues. Trimming removed 3 bases from V and 2 bases from J, with 19 bases in between. Germline CDR1 reads LGHNA; CDR2 reads YSLEER. In nucleotides, the CDR3 is TGCGCCAGCAGCCAGGGGTTGGTAAGAGGGAGAAACTATGGCTACACCTTC. Translating it yields CASSQGLVRGRNYGYTF.

Details on this clonotype: A much larger clone lies one base from this, so it may be a read error. The chain has TRBV12-3 or TRBV12-4 and TRBJ1-1; tentatively, D is TRBD1 (6 bases). V gave up 6 bases and J gave up 6 bases, with 17 bases separating them. The CDR3 length is 14 residues. CDR3 region: CASRLQGANAEAFF. Here the CDR3 DNA reads TGTGCCAGCAGATTACAGGGTGCTAACGCTGAAGCTTTCTTT.

This clonotype was observed a handful of times. The CDR3: CASSYNPMRDADTQYF. Written as DNA, the CDR3 is TGTGCCAGCAGTTACAACCCCATGAGGGATGCAGATACGCAGTATTTT. The chain combines TRBV6-5 with TRBJ2-3, with a weak D call TRBD2 (5 bases). Germline lookup yields CDR1 MNHEY and CDR2 SVGAGI. The CDR3 length is 16 residues. Trimming cost V 2 bases and J 4 bases, with 16 bases left between them.

This clonotype came up a few times. At one of its ends the junction is not consistent with the germline gene, which may arise from a read error. The V and J genes are TRBV12-3 or TRBV12-4 and TRBJ2-2; 8 nucleotides agree with TRBD2. CDR3 length: 14 residues. The CDR3 nucleotides are TGTGCCAGCAGTATAGCGGGGTTTACCGGGGAGCTGTTTTTT. Translating gives CASSIAGFTGELFF.

The chain carries TRBV29-1 and TRBJ1-5, with D possibly TRBD1 on 6 matching bases. Germline CDR1 and CDR2: SQVTM and ANQGSEA. The CDR3 has 13 amino acids. The germline V and J ends were trimmed by 7 bases and 3 bases, with 13 bases remaining between them. CDR3 DNA sequence: TGCAGCGCGGTGACAGGAAACAATCAGCCCCAGCATTTT. Its translation is CSAVTGNNQPQHF.

V and J are TRBV18 and TRBJ1-2; tentatively, D is TRBD1 (6 bases). Trimming stripped 0 bases from V and 3 bases from J, with 14 bases between. This CDR3 is 16 amino acids long. Germline-derived CDR1 and CDR2 are KGHSH and LQKENI. In nucleotides, the CDR3 is TGTGCCAGCTCACCACCGGGGCAGGGGAGTGACTATGGCTACACCTTC. This sequence encodes CASSPPGQGSDYGYTF.

This clonotype was seen a handful of times. The CDR3 bases are TGCAGTGCTAGAGATATTGGCCGCCGGGCTGAAGCTTTCTTT. Its translation is CSARDIGRRAEAFF. The J gene is TRBJ1-1, the V gene TRBV20-1; D ambiguous. The CDR3 length is 14 residues. V was cut by 0 bases and J by 6 bases, with 14 bases left in between. The germline gives CDR1 DFQATT, CDR2 SNEGSKA (reference sequence).